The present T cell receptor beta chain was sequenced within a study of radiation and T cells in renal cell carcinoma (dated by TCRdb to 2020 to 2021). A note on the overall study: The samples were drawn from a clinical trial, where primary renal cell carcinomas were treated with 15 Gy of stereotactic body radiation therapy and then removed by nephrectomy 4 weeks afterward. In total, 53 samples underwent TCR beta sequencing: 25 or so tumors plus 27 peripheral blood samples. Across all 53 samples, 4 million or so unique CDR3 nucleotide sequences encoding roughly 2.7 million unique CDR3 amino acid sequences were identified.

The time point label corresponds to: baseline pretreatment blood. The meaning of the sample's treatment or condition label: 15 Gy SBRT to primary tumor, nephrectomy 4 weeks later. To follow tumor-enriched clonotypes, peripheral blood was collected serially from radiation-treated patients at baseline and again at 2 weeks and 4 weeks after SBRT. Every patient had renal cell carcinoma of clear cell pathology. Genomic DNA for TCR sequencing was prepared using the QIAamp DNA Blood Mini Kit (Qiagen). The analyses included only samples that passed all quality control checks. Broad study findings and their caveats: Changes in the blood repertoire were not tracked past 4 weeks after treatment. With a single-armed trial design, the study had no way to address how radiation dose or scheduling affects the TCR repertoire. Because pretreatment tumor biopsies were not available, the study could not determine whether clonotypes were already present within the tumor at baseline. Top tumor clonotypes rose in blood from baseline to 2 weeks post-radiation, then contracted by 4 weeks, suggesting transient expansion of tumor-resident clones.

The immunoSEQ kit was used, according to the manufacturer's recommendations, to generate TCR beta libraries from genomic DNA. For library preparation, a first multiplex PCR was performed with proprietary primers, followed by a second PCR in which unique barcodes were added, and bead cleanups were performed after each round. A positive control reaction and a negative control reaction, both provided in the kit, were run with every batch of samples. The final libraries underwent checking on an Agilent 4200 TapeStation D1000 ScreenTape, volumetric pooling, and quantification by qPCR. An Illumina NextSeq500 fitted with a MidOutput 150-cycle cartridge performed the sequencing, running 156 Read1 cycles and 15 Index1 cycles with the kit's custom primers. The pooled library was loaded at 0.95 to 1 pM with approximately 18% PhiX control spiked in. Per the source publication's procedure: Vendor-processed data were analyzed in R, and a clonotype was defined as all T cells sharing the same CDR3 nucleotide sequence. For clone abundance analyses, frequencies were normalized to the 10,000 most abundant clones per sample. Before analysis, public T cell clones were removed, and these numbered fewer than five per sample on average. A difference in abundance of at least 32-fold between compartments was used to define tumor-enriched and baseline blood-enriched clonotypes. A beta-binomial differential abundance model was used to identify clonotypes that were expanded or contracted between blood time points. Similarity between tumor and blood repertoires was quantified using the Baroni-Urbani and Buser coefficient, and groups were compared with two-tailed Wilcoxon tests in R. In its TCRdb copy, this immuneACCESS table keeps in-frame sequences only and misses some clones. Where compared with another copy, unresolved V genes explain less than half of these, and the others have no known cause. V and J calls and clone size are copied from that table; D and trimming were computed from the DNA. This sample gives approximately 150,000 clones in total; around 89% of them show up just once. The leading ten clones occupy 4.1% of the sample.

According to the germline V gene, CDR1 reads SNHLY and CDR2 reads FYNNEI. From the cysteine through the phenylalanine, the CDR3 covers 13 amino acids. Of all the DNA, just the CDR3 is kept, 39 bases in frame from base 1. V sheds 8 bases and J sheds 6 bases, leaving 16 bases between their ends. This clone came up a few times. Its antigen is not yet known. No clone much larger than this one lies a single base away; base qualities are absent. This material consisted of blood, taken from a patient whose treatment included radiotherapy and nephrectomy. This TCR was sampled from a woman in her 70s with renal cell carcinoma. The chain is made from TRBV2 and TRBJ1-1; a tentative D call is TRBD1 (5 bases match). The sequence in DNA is TGTGCCAGCCGACAGCTCCAACTGGCTGAAGCTTTCTTT. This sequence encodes CASRQLQLAEAFF.